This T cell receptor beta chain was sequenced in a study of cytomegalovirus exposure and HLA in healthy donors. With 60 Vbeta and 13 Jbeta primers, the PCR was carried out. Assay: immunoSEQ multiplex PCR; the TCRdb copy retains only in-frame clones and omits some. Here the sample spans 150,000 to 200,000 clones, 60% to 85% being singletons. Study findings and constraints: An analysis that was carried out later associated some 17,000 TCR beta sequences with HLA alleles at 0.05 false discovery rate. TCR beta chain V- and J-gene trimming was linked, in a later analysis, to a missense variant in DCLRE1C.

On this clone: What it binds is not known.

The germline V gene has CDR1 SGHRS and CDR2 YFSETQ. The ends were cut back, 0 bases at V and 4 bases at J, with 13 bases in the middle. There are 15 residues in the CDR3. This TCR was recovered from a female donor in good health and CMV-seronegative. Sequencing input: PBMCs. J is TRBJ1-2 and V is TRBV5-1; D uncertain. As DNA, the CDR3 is TGCGCCAGCAGCTTGGGGATCAGACAACTCTATGGCTACACCTTC. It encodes CASSLGIRQLYGYTF.